This TCR beta chain came from a study of blood T cell repertoires in COVID-19 (dated by TCRdb to the early 2020s). The study in broad terms: Samples covering the acute and convalescent phases of COVID-19 were provided by collaborators in the United States, Italy and Spain. The material from the prospective study consisted of cDNA or gDNA derived from T cells, B-cell-depleted T cells, or PBMCs. Deeply sampled blood TCRbeta repertoires from subjects exposed to, actively infected with, or recovered from COVID-19 were included in the dataset. The repertoires were released in a freely available public database intended as a resource for research on the immune response to SARS-CoV-2. The samples were drawn from the first 160 participants of the ongoing ImmuneRACE study and from some 1,300 subjects provided by 6 global collaborators. A de-identified subject ID, COVID-19 status, age in years and sex were almost always included in the sample metadata. Where HLA class I and class II types were available, the types were taken from metadata supplied by the sample provider, not from assay-based typing. Summary of the overall study and its limitations: The quantity of clinical and demographic metadata differed by source and by participant and was supplied without curation.

As concerns this clone: What antigen it recognizes has not been identified. Base qualities were left out, and no much larger clone turns up one base away.

The immunoSEQ Assay, a bias-controlled multiplex PCR, was used to amplify TCRbeta CDR3 regions from genomic DNA. The source study handled its data this way. Nucleated cell counts per sample were estimated from amplification of reference gene primers within the assay. Sequence reads were collapsed and filtered to measure the absolute abundance of every unique TCRbeta CDR3 rearrangement. For each sample, productive Simpson clonality was calculated as the square root of Simpson's diversity index across productive rearrangements. TCRdb retrieved this table from immuneACCESS and kept in-frame rearrangements only. Not all clones are present; in checked studies, unresolved V genes account for under half, and no reason is known for the remainder. The V and J calls and clone size are taken from that table; D and trimming were inferred from the DNA. This sample lists more than 250,000 clones; roughly nine tenths were detected once. The ten top clones hold about 3.6% of the sample.

Each collaborating institution followed its own protocols to collect whole blood in K2EDTA tubes. For TCRbeta analysis, collaborators shipped samples in one of three forms: frozen whole blood, isolated PBMCs, or DNA extracted from either of those sample types. V was cut back by 4 bases and J by 5 bases, leaving a gap of 12 bases between them. Including cysteine and phenylalanine, the CDR3 has 13 amino acids. CDR3 DNA is the only sequence kept; it has 39 bases, read in frame from the first base. The specimen was peripheral blood. The TCR was taken from a man younger than 30 with active or convalescent COVID-19. The sequence links TRBV12-3 or TRBV12-4 to TRBJ2-7, and the D gene may be TRBD2, 5 bases matching. The DNA reads TGTGCCAGCAGTTCTAGAGAGGGCCACGAGCAGTACTTC. Translated, it reads CASSSREGHEQYF.